This T cell receptor beta chain originates from a study of shared T cell receptors in the human thymus. With 0 bases removed from V and 6 bases from J, the gap between germline ends came to 24 bases. In germline, CDR1 is LNHNV, CDR2 YYDKDF (reference sequence). This CDR3 has 18 residues. This table comes from immunoSEQ multiplex PCR, and its TCRdb copy is limited to in-frame clones, with some not included. The sample includes roughly 550,000 clones, about 84% of them seen just once. The data also belong to a second study, concerning human thymus T cells. As that study records: Congenital heart defects were the reason for the corrective surgery that the donors, healthy Finnish infants, were having. During corrective heart surgery, resections were taken, and the thymus tissue came from them. V and J genes seemed to be used with bias in thymic and blood repertoires. Unrelated individuals had highly overlapping thymic repertoires, as reported in related research.

This chain links TRBV15 with TRBJ2-7; possible D gene TRBD1, 5 bases. The sequenced sample was thymocytes. The clonotype was recovered from a boy under three years old with a congenital heart defect. The CDR3 loop reads CATSRDPPIAGSPVEQYF. The DNA for the CDR3 is TGTGCCACCAGCAGAGATCCTCCTATTGCAGGGTCCCCCGTCGAGCAGTACTTC.